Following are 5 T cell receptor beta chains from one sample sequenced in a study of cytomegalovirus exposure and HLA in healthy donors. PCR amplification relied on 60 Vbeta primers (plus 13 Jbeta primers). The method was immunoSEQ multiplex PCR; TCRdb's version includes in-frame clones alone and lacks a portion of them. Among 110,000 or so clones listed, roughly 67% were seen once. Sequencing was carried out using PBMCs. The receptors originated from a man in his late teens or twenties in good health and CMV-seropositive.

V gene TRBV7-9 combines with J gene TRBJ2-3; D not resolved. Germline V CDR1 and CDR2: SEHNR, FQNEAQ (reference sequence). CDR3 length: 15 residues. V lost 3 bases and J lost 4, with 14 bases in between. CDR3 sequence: CASSFGRSVPDTQYF. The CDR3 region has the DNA TGTGCCAGCAGCTTCGGCAGGTCGGTCCCAGATACGCAGTATTTT.

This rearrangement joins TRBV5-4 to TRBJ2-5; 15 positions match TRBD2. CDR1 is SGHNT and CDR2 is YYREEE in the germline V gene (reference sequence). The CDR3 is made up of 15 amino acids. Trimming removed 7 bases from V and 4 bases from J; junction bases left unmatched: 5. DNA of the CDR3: TGTGCCAGCCGCCGGGGACTAGCGGGGGGAGAGACCCAGTACTTC. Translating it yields CASRRGLAGGETQYF.

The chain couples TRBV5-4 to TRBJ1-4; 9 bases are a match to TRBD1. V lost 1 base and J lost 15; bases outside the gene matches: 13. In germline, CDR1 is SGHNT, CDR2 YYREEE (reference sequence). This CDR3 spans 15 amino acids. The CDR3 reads CASSLTGTGTRDMFF. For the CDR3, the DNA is TGTGCCAGCAGCTTGACCGGGACAGGGACAAGAGACATGTTTTTT.

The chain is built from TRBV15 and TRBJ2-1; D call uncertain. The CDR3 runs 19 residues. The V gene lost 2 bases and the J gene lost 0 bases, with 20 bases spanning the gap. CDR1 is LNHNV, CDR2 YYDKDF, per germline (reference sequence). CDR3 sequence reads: CATSRRPTVQVSSYNEQFF. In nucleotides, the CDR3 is TGTGCCACCAGCAGACGCCCAACCGTTCAGGTCAGCTCCTACAATGAGCAGTTCTTC.

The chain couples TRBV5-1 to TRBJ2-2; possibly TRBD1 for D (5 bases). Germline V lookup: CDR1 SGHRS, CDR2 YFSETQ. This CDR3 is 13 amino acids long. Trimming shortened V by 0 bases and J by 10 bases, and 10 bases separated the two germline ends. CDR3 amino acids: CASSLEGDQELFF. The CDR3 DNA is TGCGCCAGCAGCTTGGAAGGGGATCAGGAGCTGTTTTTT.